This T cell receptor beta chain was recorded in a study of healthy donors' naive CD4 and CD8 T cells. Study-level information: Donors, half of them female, were 20-25, 40-50 or 60-70 years old. General study results and limits: Positive CDR3 charge linked to CD4+ cells, negative to CD8+ cells.

Naive CD4+ cells were sorted as CD4+CD8-CD45RO-CD45RA+; naive CD8+ as CD8+CD4-CD45RA+CD27bright. A linear amplification protocol produced the TCR libraries from about 0.45 ug of total RNA. TCRdb itself ran the reads through MiXCR, one entry per CDR3 protein. The sample yields 180,000 or so distinct CDR3 sequences, about 70% seen once. This clonotype was picked up a small number of times. Its cognate antigen is unknown. Material: naive CD4+ and CD8+ T cells sorted from blood, pooled from several donors. The receptor comes from a pool of human donors in good health; the sample pools cells from several healthy donors.

CDR3: CAWSVRRDNPGELFF. In nucleotides, the CDR3 is TGTGCCTGGAGTGTCCGCAGGGATAATCCCGGGGAGCTGTTTTTT. The chain recombines TRBV30 with TRBJ2-2; maybe TRBD1 (5 bases). Germline V CDR1 and CDR2: GTSNPN, SVGIG (reference sequence). The CDR3 consists of 15 residues. The germline V and J ends were trimmed by 0 bases and 6 bases, with 14 bases remaining between them.